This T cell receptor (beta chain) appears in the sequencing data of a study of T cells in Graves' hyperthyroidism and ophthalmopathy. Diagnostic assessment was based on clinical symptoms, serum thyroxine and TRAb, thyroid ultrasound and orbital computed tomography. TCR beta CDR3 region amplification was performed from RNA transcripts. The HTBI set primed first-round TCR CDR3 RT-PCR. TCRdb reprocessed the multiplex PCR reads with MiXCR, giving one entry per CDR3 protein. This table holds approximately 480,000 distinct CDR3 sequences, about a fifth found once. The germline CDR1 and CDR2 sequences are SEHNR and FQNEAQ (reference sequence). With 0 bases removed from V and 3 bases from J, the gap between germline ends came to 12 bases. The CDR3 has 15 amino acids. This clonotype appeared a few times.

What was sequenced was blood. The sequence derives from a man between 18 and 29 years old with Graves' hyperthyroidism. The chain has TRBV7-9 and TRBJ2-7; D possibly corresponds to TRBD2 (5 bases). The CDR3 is CASSLAGVRHYEQYF. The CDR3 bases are TGTGCCAGCAGCTTAGCCGGGGTCCGACACTACGAGCAGTACTTC. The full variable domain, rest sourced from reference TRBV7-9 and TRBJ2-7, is DTGVSQNPRHKITKRGQNVTFRCDPISEHNRLYWYRQTLGQGPEFLTYFQNEAQLEKSRLLSDRFSAERPKGSFSTLEIQRTEQGDSAMYLCASSLAGVRHYEQYFGPGTRLTVT.